The T cell receptor beta chain under discussion was sequenced for a study of regulatory T cells in long-lasting Graves disease. General study results and limits: Comparison showed that persistent patients shared more public clonotypes (about 3,000) than new patients (about 970). Investigators studied peripheral blood only, not thyroid tissue.

Time point specified: persistent/refractory GD, antithyroid drugs over 5 years with positive TRAb. PBMCs were the source of the RNA used for TCR sequencing. Germline loops: CDR1 SGHTA, CDR2 FQGNSA. J was trimmed by 5 bases and V by 5 bases; bases with no gene match: 6. This CDR3 region has 14 residues. Libraries of TCR beta came from iRepertoire HTBI primers plus Arm-PCR of CDR3 regions. From the multiplex PCR reads, TCRdb called clonotypes with MiXCR, one entry per CDR3 protein. The repertoire holds some 280,000 distinct CDR3 sequences, with 20% to 25% as singletons. This clonotype was seen many times. Its matching antigen is unknown.

This receptor was identified in a female donor with Graves disease. Specimen: peripheral blood mononuclear cells (PBMCs), collected when the disease was refractory, from a patient treated with antithyroid drugs. The chain has TRBV7-2 and TRBJ2-5; 9 nucleotides match TRBD1. The CDR3 DNA is TGTGCCAGCAGCCGAACAGGGGGCGCTGAGACCCAGTACTTC. Residues: CASSRTGGAETQYF.